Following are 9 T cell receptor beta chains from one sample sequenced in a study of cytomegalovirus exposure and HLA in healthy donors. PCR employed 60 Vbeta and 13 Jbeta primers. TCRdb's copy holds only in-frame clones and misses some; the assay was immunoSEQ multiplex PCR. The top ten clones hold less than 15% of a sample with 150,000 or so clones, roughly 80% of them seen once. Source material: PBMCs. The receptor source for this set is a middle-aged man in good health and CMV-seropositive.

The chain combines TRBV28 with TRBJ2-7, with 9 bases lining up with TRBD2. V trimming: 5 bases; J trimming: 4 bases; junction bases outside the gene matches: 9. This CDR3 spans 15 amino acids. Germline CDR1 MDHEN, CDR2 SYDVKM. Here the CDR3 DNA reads TGTGCCAGCAGTCCCCCGCCGACTAGCGGATACGAGCAGTACTTC. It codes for CASSPPPTSGYEQYF.

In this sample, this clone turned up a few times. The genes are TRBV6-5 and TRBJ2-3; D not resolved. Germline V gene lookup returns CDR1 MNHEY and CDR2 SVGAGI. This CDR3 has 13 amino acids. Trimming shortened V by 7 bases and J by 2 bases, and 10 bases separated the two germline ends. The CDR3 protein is CASTEQITDTQYF. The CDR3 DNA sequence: TGTGCCAGCACCGAACAGATCACAGATACGCAGTATTTT.

The CDR3 spells CASSSLGPYEQYF. The CDR3 coding sequence is TGTGCCAGCAGCTCCCTGGGCCCCTACGAGCAGTACTTC. The chain employs TRBV7-9 and TRBJ2-7, with unresolved D. This CDR3 is built from 13 residues. Germline V gene lookup returns CDR1 SEHNR and CDR2 FQNEAQ (reference sequence). V was shortened by 4 bases and J by 2 bases, with 9 bases between the two germline ends.

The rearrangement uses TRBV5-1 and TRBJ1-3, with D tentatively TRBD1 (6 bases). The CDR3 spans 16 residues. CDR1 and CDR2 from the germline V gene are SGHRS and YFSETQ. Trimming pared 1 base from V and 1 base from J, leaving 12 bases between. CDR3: CASSLSTTGSGNTIYF. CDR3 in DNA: TGCGCCAGCAGCTTGTCTACAACAGGGTCTGGAAACACCATATATTTT.

For the CDR3, the DNA is TGTGCCAGCTCACTTGATTGGGGACTAGGCCAAGAGACCCAGTACTTC. Protein product: CASSLDWGLGQETQYF. The chain employs TRBV18 and TRBJ2-5; 8 bases are shared with TRBD2. V shed 4 bases, J shed 1 base, and the junction held 8 bases outside the gene matches. The V gene's germline CDR1 is KGHSH and CDR2 LQKENI. The CDR3 extends over 16 amino acids. The full variable domain, its missing parts supplied by reference TRBV18 and TRBJ2-5, is NAGVMQNPRHLVRRRGQEARLRCSPMKGHSHVYWYRQLPEEGLKFMVYLQKENIIDESGMPKERFSAEFPKEGPSILRIQQVVRGDSAAYFCASSLDWGLGQETQYFGPGTRLLVL.

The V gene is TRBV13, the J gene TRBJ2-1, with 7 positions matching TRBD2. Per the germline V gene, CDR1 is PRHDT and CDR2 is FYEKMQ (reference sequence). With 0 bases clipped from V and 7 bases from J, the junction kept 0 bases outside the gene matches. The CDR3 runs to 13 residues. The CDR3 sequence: CASSLGGGNEQFF. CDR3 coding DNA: TGTGCCAGCAGCTTAGGGGGGGGGAATGAGCAGTTCTTC.

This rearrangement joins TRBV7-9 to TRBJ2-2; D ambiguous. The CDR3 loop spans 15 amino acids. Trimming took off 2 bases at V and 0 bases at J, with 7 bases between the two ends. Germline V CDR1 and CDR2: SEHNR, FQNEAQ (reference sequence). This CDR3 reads CASSLRDTNTGELFF. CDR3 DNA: TGTGCCAGCAGCTTAAGAGATACGAACACCGGGGAGCTGTTTTTT.

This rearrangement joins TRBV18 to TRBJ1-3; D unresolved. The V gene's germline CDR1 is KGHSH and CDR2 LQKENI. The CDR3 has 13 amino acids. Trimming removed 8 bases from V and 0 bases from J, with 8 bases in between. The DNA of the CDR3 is TGTGCCAGCACGGAGAGCTCTGGAAACACCATATATTTT. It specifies CASTESSGNTIYF.

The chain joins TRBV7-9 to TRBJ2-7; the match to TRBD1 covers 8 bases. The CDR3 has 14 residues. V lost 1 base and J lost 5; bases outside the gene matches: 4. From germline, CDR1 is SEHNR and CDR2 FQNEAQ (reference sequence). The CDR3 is CASSLGTGNHEQYF. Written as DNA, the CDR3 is TGTGCCAGCAGCTTAGGGACAGGGAACCACGAGCAGTACTTC.